This T cell receptor beta chain was obtained from a study of high-grade serous ovarian cancer treatment subgroups (dated by TCRdb to the early 2020s). About the full investigation: Sequencing yielded a mean of about 15,000 reads and approximately 7,000 unique TCR beta rearrangements per sample. The study profiled TCR beta repertoires in high-grade serous ovarian cancer patients grouped by complete gross resection or neoadjuvant chemotherapy response under a laparoscopic triage algorithm. A cohort of about 30 patients was included: about ten with no residual disease after primary surgery (R0), about ten who were excellent NACT responders, and about ten who were poor NACT responders. In total there were 95 or so samples, since every patient provided one primary tumor sample and two metastatic tumor samples. Summary of the overall study and its limitations: TCR clonal relatedness was found to be positively correlated with neoantigen level and, by trend, with copy number variation and mutation load derived from whole-genome sequencing. TCR repertoire analyses were focused on CDR3, and CDR1 and CDR2 were not analyzed. Repertoire similarity between tumors from the same patient ranged from roughly 0.095 to 0.79, while tumors from different patients showed almost no similarity. Because bulk tumor TCR sequencing provided no spatial information, insight into HGSC tumor complexity and diversity was limited.

The 80 to 90 tumor samples underwent high-throughput TCR profiling using ImmunoSEQ. In the source study's methods: Richness (unique productive sequences), clonality, evenness and relatedness were included as repertoire diversity metrics, and similarity between samples was assessed with the Bhattacharyya coefficient. A sensitivity analysis that removed TCRs with fewer than two reads produced consistent conclusions. The clones in this table, taken by TCRdb from immuneACCESS, are in-frame only. Not every clone is retained; where verified, under half of the shortfall comes from an unresolved V gene, and the cause of the rest is unknown. The V and J calls and clone size were taken over from that table, and D and trimming were inferred from the DNA. The sample table lists 7,500 to 8,500 clones, 65% to 75% of them with a count of one. In total, the top ten clones hold 5.8% of the sample. Collection of tumor samples took place before definitive surgery or chemotherapy. Genomic DNA was extracted by the MD Anderson Biospecimen Extraction Resource, and TCR sequencing was done by the MD Anderson Cancer Genomics Laboratory.

CDR3 length: 14 amino acids, cysteine to phenylalanine. Only the CDR3 DNA stays, 42 bases, in frame from base 1. Per the germline V gene, MDHEN is the CDR1 and SYDVKM is the CDR2. V ends up 2 bases short and J 8 bases short, with an unmatched junction base count of 5. A remark on this clone: The target of this receptor is not known. It has no much larger one-base neighbor in the sample; base qualities were not kept.

The sequence is built from TRBV28 and TRBJ1-2; TRBD1 lines up with 10 middle nucleotides. Sequencing was performed on tumor tissue. This receptor was taken from a human donor with high-grade serous ovarian cancer. In nucleotides, the sequence is TGTGCCAGCAGTTTAGACAGGGGGCGCGGCGGCTACACCTTC. The translation is CASSLDRGRGGYTF.